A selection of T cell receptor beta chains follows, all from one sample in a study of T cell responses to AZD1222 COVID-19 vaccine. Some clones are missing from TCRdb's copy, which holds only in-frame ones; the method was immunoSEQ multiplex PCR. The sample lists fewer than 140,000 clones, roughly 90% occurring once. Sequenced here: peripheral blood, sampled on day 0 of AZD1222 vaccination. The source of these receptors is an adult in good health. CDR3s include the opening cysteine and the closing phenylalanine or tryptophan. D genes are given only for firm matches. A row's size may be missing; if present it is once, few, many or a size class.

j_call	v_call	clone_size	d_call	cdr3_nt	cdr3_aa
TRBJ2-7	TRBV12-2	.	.	TGTGCAAGTCGCTTCGACGGGGAGCAGTACTTC	CASRFDGEQYF
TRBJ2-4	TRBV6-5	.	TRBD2	TGTGCCAGCAGTATGAGCGGGGTAGTCAAAAACATTCAGTACTTC	CASSMSGVVKNIQYF
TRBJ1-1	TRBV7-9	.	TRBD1	TGTGCCAGCAGCGCGACAGGGAAGAAGTTGATGAACACTGAAGCTTTCTTT	CASSATGKKLMNTEAFF
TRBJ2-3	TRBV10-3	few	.	TGTGCCATCAGTGGCGGAACTAGCACAGATACGCAGTATTTT	CAISGGTSTDTQYF
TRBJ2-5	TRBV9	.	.	TGTGCCAGCAGCGCAGGGATCCTCCAAGAGACCCAGTACTTC	CASSAGILQETQYF
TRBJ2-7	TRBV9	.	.	TGTGCCAGCAGCGTAGACAGGGAGCTCGAGCAGTACTTC	CASSVDRELEQYF
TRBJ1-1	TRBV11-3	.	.	TGTGCCAGCAGCTTACGGGCCGGGAACACTGAAGCTTTCTTT	CASSLRAGNTEAFF
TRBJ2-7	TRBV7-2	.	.	TGTGCCAGCATCCGGGACACGGGCCCCTACGAGCAGTACTTC	CASIRDTGPYEQYF
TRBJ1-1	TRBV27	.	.	TGTGCCAGCAGACGTGTTACAGGAGCGGACACTGAAGCTTTCTTT	CASRRVTGADTEAFF
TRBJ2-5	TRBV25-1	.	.	TGTGCCAGCAGCCTTACTCAGGGGCCAGAGACCCAGTACTTC	CASSLTQGPETQYF
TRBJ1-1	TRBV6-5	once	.	TGTGCCAGCAGGGCTAATTGGCGGGGAAACACTGAAGCTTTCTTT	CASRANWRGNTEAFF
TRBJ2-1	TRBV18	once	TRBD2	TGTGCCAGCTCACCACCGGGACTAGCGGGAGGAGGTGCTGAGCAGTTCTTC	CASSPPGLAGGGAEQFF
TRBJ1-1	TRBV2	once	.	TGTGCCAGCAGTGTGGGCAGAGTGAACACTGAAGCTTTCTTT	CASSVGRVNTEAFF
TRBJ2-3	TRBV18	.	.	TGTGCCAGCTCACCACCGCAAGATACGCAGTATTTT	CASSPPQDTQYF
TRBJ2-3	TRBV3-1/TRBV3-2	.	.	TGTGCCAGCAGCCCAGAAGGGACCAACCCAGATACGCAGTATTTT	CASSPEGTNPDTQYF
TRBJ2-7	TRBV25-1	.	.	TGTGCCAGCAGCAGCTCCTACGAGCAGTACTTC	CASSSSYEQYF
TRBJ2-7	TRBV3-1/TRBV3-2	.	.	TGTGCCAGCAGCCGTAGGGGCCCCGAAGCGTACGAGCAGTACTTC	CASSRRGPEAYEQYF
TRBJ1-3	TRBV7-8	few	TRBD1	TGTGCCAGCAGCCGAGGGACAGGGGTTGGAAACACCATATATTTT	CASSRGTGVGNTIYF
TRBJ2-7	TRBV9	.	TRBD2	TGTGCCAGCAGCGTAGAAAAGACTAGCGGGAGAGCCCACGAGCAGTACTTC	CASSVEKTSGRAHEQYF
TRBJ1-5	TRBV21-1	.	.	TGTGCCAGCAGCTGCACGAGAGGGACCAGCAATCAGCCCCAGCATTTT	CASSCTRGTSNQPQHF
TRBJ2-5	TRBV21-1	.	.	TGTGCCAGCAGCACGGGACAAAATGAAGAGACCCAGTACTTC	CASSTGQNEETQYF
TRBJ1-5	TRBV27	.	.	TGTGCCAGCAGTTTGACCGGGTGGCAGCCCCAGCATTTT	CASSLTGWQPQHF
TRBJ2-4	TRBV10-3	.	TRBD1	TGTGCCATCAGTGATGTACAGGGGAGTAACATTCAGTACTTC	CAISDVQGSNIQYF
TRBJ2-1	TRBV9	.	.	TGTGCCAGCAGCTCAAGACAGAGCTCCTACAATGAGCAGTTCTTC	CASSSRQSSYNEQFF
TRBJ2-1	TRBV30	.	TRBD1	TGTGCCTGGATGACAGGGGGCGTAGATGAGCAGTTCTTC	CAWMTGGVDEQFF
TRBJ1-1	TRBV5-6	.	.	TGTGCCAGCAGCCTCACCGGGGTACGGACTGAAGCTTTCTTT	CASSLTGVRTEAFF
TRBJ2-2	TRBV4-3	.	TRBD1	TGCGCCAGCAGCCAAGGCCCAGGGACAGGGAACGGGGAGCTGTTTTTT	CASSQGPGTGNGELFF